This TCR beta chain appears in the sequencing data of a study of T cells in narcolepsy listed by TCRdb under 2018. The study in broad terms: Patients with narcolepsy type 1 or type 2 (NT1, NT2) were enrolled in the study together with healthy control donors. Autoreactive T cells targeting hypocretin neuron self-antigens (hypocretin, TRIB2) were sought in narcolepsy patients, and TCR Vbeta sequencing was used to track clonotypes in blood and CSF. Paper-wide results and their limitations: Some blood memory CD4+ repertoires from patients and controls contained no sequences matching autoreactive T cell clones. Plots comparing CSF and blood CD4+ T cell clonotypes from the same patient highlighted HCRT-specific and TRIB2-specific autoreactive clonotypes. According to the report, autoreactive clonotypes were detected serially in the blood of the same patients and of different patients, but not in healthy controls. Numbers of sequenced blood memory CD4+ clonotypes were comparable, averaging roughly 40,000 in patients and over 30,000 in controls.

This clone was counted once. The antigen it binds to is not known. Qualities for individual bases were not recorded, and no much larger clone is one base off. The junction carries 19 bases between V and J, which are trimmed by 3 bases and 8 bases respectively. The CDR3 starts with the cysteine, ends with the phenylalanine, and has 16 residues. Only CDR3 DNA remains: 48 bases, in frame from the first base. Sequences SNHLY (CDR1) and FYNNEI (CDR2) are obtained from the germline V gene. For TCR Vbeta sequencing, memory CD4+ T cells were sorted ex vivo from the peripheral blood of narcolepsy patients and healthy controls. Libraries were made using the immunoSEQ multiplex PCR assay. The source is immuneACCESS, and TCRdb retained only in-frame sequences with V and J called. Part of the clones is not carried over; for the studies checked, unresolved V genes explain less than half of this, and the remainder is unexplained. Here the sample has tens of thousands of clones; 75% to 85% occur a single time. Of the sample, around 7.2% falls within the top ten clones.

The specimen was memory (CD45RA-) CD4+ T cells from blood. The cell subset or site label here, explained by the study, means: memory T cells sorted ex vivo from peripheral blood. The chain was built from TRBV2 and TRBJ1-4; no confident D gene assignment can be made. The receptor comes from a human donor in good health. The nucleotide sequence is given as TGTGCCAGCAGTGACAACCCGGGGATGGCGGTCGAAAAACTGTTTTTT. Its protein is CASSDNPGMAVEKLFF. Here the CDR3 is joined to the reference TRBV2 and TRBJ1-4 genes, and the full variable domain is: EPEVTQTPSHQVTQMGQEVILRCVPISNHLYFYWYRQILGQKVEFLVSFYNNEISEKSEIFDDQFSVERPDGSNFTLKIRSTKLEDSAMYFCASSDNPGMAVEKLFFGSGTQLSVL.